This T cell receptor (beta chain) derives from a study of cytomegalovirus exposure and HLA in healthy donors. Germline CDR1 is SGDLS and CDR2 is YYNGEE. CDR3 length: 15 amino acids. Deletions cut 5 bases from V and 2 bases from J, with 13 bases between. The PCR had 60 Vbeta and 13 Jbeta primers. Measured with immunoSEQ multiplex PCR; TCRdb has only the in-frame clones, and not every one. The profile covers approximately 100,000 clones, with roughly 85% appearing a single time and nearly 7.5% taken by the ten largest. The chain is built from TRBV9 and TRBJ2-2, with D perhaps TRBD2 (6 bases). Sequenced input: PBMCs. The sequence was obtained from a man aged 40-50 years in good health and CMV-seropositive. The CDR3, as DNA: TGTGCCAGCAGTTTAGCGGTCTTAAACACCGGGGAGCTGTTTTTT. It yields the protein CASSLAVLNTGELFF.